The next 18 T cell receptor beta chains were all read from a single sample in a study of graft-versus-host responses after intestinal transplantation. There were 200,000 CFSE-labeled responder cells plated together with 200,000 irradiated, violet-dye-labeled stimulator cells. Only in-frame clones appear in the TCRdb table, and some are missing; sequencing was by immunoSEQ multiplex PCR. This table holds under 15,000 clones, about 31% found once. Sequenced here: alloreactive CD8+ T cells from a mixed lymphocyte reaction culture, sampled before intestinal transplant. Subset in this sample: CFSE-low proliferating T cells sorted from approximately six-day pre-transplant mixed lymphocyte reaction (GvH or HvG direction). The receptors here all came from a human patient who received an intestinal transplant.

This chain links TRBV18 with TRBJ1-3; possible D gene TRBD1, 5 bases. This CDR3 has 16 amino acids. Trimming cost V 1 base and J 3 bases, with 13 bases left between them. The germline CDR1 and CDR2 sequences are KGHSH and LQKENI. The CDR3 is CASSPLRGKDGNTIYF. The CDR3 nucleotides are TGTGCCAGCTCACCACTAAGGGGAAAGGATGGAAACACCATATATTTT.

The CDR3 is CASSLSPGGGETQYF. In DNA form, the CDR3 reads TGTGCCAGCAGCTTAAGCCCGGGCGGGGGAGAGACCCAGTACTTC. J is TRBJ2-5 and V is TRBV7-6; 7 bases are shared with TRBD2. The CDR3 is made up of 15 amino acids. Looked up from germline, CDR1 is SGHVS and CDR2 is FNYEAQ. The junction had 7 bases not matched to a gene; V was cut back by 2 bases and J by 4 bases.

This clone came up a few times. The chain uses TRBV6-6 and TRBJ2-7; 9 nucleotides align to TRBD1. The germline gives CDR1 MNHNY, CDR2 SVGAGI (reference sequence). With 4 bases clipped from V and 1 base from J, the junction kept 2 bases outside the gene matches. This CDR3 has 14 amino acids. CDR3 sequence (DNA): TGTGCCAGCAGTTTTGGACAGGGGTCCTACGAGCAGTACTTC. Amino acids: CASSFGQGSYEQYF.

V and J are TRBV5-6 and TRBJ2-7, with 7 bases fitting TRBD1. V lost 2 bases and J lost 1; bases outside the gene matches: 9. CDR1 and CDR2 from the germline V gene are SGHDT and YYEEEE. This CDR3 is 16 amino acids long. CDR3 protein: CASSFWTGKMSYEQYF. CDR3 bases: TGTGCCAGCAGCTTCTGGACAGGAAAGATGTCCTACGAGCAGTACTTC.

This chain joins TRBV15 and TRBJ1-5, with 10 positions matching TRBD1. CDR3 length: 23 amino acids. With 0 bases clipped from V and 2 bases from J, the junction kept 22 bases outside the gene matches. Germline V gives CDR1 LNHNV, CDR2 YYDKDF (reference sequence). DNA for the CDR3: TGTGCCACCAGCAGAGACGAGTTTTTTAAGGTGGGACAGGGGCGAGGACGCAATCAGCCCCAGCATTTT. Its translation: CATSRDEFFKVGQGRGRNQPQHF. Supplemented by reference TRBV15 and TRBJ1-5, the full variable domain reads DAMVIQNPRYQVTQFGKPVTLSCSQTLNHNVMYWYQQKSSQAPKLLFHYYDKDFNNEADTPDNFQSRRPNTSFCFLDIRSPGLGDTAMYLCATSRDEFFKVGQGRGRNQPQHFGDGTRLSIL.

By frequency in the sample, this clone is large (0.1 to 1%). This chain uses TRBV5-1 with TRBJ2-1, with D unclear. CDR1 and CDR2 from the germline V gene are SGHRS and YFSETQ. V lost 2 bases, J lost 9 bases, and 15 bases lay in between. This CDR3 region has 14 residues. This CDR3 is CASSFTPTHGEQFF. The CDR3 region has the DNA TGCGCCAGCAGCTTCACACCGACCCATGGTGAGCAGTTCTTC.

There are a few counts of this clone. The chain's CDR3 is CSVDISGTQYF. CDR3 nucleotide sequence: TGCAGCGTTGATATCAGTGGTACCCAGTACTTC. The rearrangement joins TRBV29-1 to TRBJ2-5; D is unresolved. V lost 3 bases and J 8 bases, leaving 10 bases between the germline ends. This CDR3 spans 11 amino acids. The V gene's germline CDR1 is SQVTM and CDR2 ANQGSEA.

This clone has only one observation. The rearrangement joins TRBV19 to TRBJ2-2, with 10 bases matching TRBD2. CDR1 is LNHDA, CDR2 SQIVND, per germline (reference sequence). CDR3 length equals 17 residues. Trimming cost V 3 bases and J 3 bases; bases outside gene matches: 7. In DNA, the CDR3 is TGTGCCAGTAGTATCGGTAGCGGGGGGTGGTACACCGGGGAGCTGTTTTTT. It is translated as CASSIGSGGWYTGELFF.

In regard to this clone: One end of the junction fails to match germline, which may point to a read error. This chain connects TRBV6-4 to TRBJ2-7; tentative D call: TRBD1 (5 bases). CDR3 length: 11 residues. CDR1 is MRHNA and CDR2 is SNTAGT in the germline V gene. Here the CDR3 DNA reads TGTGCCAGCAGTGATTGGGGCCAGGCAGCCTTC. Protein: CASSDWGQAAF.

The sample holds a few counts of this clone. J is TRBJ2-7 and V is TRBV27; D is possibly TRBD2 (6 bases). The CDR3 is 16 amino acids. Trimming removed 1 base at V and 3 bases at J, with 16 bases between. Per germline, CDR1 MNHEY and CDR2 SMNVEV (reference sequence). As DNA, the CDR3 is TGTGCCAGCAGTTTATGGGGGGTCAACACAGGCTACGAGCAGTACTTC. It yields the protein CASSLWGVNTGYEQYF.

Worth noting for this clone: A much larger clone is a single base away; this may be a read error. Other DNA sequences in the same sample also yield this CDR3. This chain uses TRBV5-1 with TRBJ2-2; D not resolved. Deletions cut 5 bases from V and 8 bases from J, with 10 bases between. Germline V gene data show CDR1 as SGHRS and CDR2 as YFSETQ. The CDR3 is made up of 12 amino acids. The CDR3 DNA follows: TGCGCCAGCAGGGATTCTACTGGGGAGCTGTTTTTT. Amino acids: CASRDSTGELFF.

Within the sample, this clone is medium-sized. This chain joins TRBV5-8 and TRBJ1-5, with unresolved D. CDR3 size: 15 residues. Trimming stripped 0 bases from V and 3 bases from J, with 10 bases between. Germline loops: CDR1 SGHTS, CDR2 YDEGEE. CDR3 amino acids: CASSLGTNVNQPQHF. CDR3 sequence (DNA): TGTGCCAGCAGCTTGGGGACGAATGTCAATCAGCCCCAGCATTTT. Full variable domain (rest looked up from reference TRBV5-8 and TRBJ1-5): EAGVTQSPTHLIKTRGQQATLRCSPISGHTSVYWYQQALGLGLQFLLWYDEGEERNRGNFPPRFSGRQFPNYSSELNVNALELEDSALYLCASSLGTNVNQPQHFGDGTRLSIL.

This clone is medium-sized in the sample. The chain is built from TRBV27 and TRBJ2-1, with D unclear. Trimming took off 3 bases at V and 3 bases at J, with 3 bases between the two ends. The CDR3 is 12 residues long. The germline CDR1 and CDR2 sequences are MNHEY and SMNVEV (reference sequence). CDR3 residues: CASSFGYNEQFF. The DNA of the CDR3 is TGTGCCAGCAGTTTTGGCTACAATGAGCAGTTCTTC.

The V and J genes are TRBV16 and TRBJ1-2; tentatively, D is TRBD1 (5 bases). Germline V gene data show CDR1 as KGHSY and CDR2 as FQNENV. The V and J ends lost 5 bases and 4 bases respectively, with 23 bases between them. This CDR3 spans 17 amino acids. The CDR3 loop reads CASSFYRFVRKTYGYTF. The CDR3 region has the DNA TGTGCCAGCAGCTTTTACAGGTTCGTTAGAAAGACCTATGGCTACACCTTC.

This clone was seen more than once but under ten times. This sequence joins TRBV4-1 and TRBJ1-5, with D hard to call. The CDR3 has 13 residues. Germline V gene lookup returns CDR1 MGHRA and CDR2 YSYEKL. V lost 3 bases to trimming and J lost 6 bases, with 9 bases between them. CDR3 in DNA: TGCGCCAGCAGCCAGCAGACGGGTCAGCCCCAGCATTTT. Translation gives CASSQQTGQPQHF.

This clone showed up just a few times. CDR3 sequence reads: CASSDSEFSTDTQYF. CDR3 coding DNA: TGTGCCAGCAGCGACTCAGAGTTTAGCACAGATACGCAGTATTTT. The chain couples TRBV2 to TRBJ2-3; D remains unclear. The CDR3 is 15 amino acids. The V end was cut by 6 bases, the J end by 0 bases, with 13 bases between. Germline V gene lookup returns CDR1 SNHLY and CDR2 FYNNEI.

The CDR3 spells CASSFPPEQYF. The DNA for the CDR3 is TGTGCCAGCAGTTTCCCCCCCGAGCAGTACTTC. The rearrangement uses TRBV27 and TRBJ2-7, with D unclear. The CDR3 spans 11 residues. With 3 bases removed from V and 6 bases from J, the gap between germline ends came to 6 bases. Germline-derived CDR1 and CDR2 are MNHEY and SMNVEV (reference sequence).

This clone has only a few counts. This rearrangement joins TRBV4-1 to TRBJ1-1; D may be TRBD1 (6 bases). The V and J ends lost 4 bases and 7 bases respectively, with 22 bases between them. The CDR3 is 16 amino acids. The germline V gene has CDR1 MGHRA and CDR2 YSYEKL. In DNA form, the CDR3 reads TGCGCCAGCAGCCGAAGGAATAGGTGGGGGGCCAATGAAGCTTTCTTT. The encoded protein is CASSRRNRWGANEAFF.